The T cell receptor beta chain under discussion was sequenced for a study of cytomegalovirus exposure and HLA in healthy donors. Notes on the study in general: When analyzed later, the rates of TCR association showed variation by HLA locus, with DRB1 the most and HLA-C the fewest.

This clone was observed a single time. As yet, its antigen is unknown. Amplification used 60 Vbeta primers and 13 Jbeta primers. Clones were read by immunoSEQ multiplex PCR, and TCRdb kept only the in-frame ones, dropping some. The data hold over 100,000 clones, with 70% to 80% observed a single time. The V gene lost 4 bases and the J gene lost 5 bases, with 11 bases spanning the gap. This CDR3 is 14 amino acids long. CDR1 is LGHNA, CDR2 YNFKEQ, per germline. Material: PBMCs. The clonotype comes from a female donor in good health and CMV-seronegative. This sequence joins TRBV4-2 and TRBJ1-4, with a weak D call TRBD1 (6 bases). CDR3 bases: TGTGCCAGCAGCCCGTACAGGGCCAATGAAAAACTGTTTTTT. As protein: CASSPYRANEKLFF.